Below, 22 T cell receptor beta chains from the same sample are listed, as sequenced in a study of identical twins. MiXCR, run by TCRdb on the 5' RACE reads, gives a single entry per CDR3 protein. The data hold 640,000 or so distinct CDR3 sequences, with over 5% observed a single time. The specimen was naive T cells sorted from blood. All receptors derive from a young man in good health.

This clonotype was observed many times. The chain links TRBV6-1 to TRBJ2-1; TRBD2 aligns across 12 bases. The CDR3 contains 15 residues. Looked up from germline, CDR1 is MNHNS and CDR2 is SASEGT. With 5 bases clipped from V and 8 bases from J, the junction kept 7 bases outside the gene matches. CDR3 coding DNA: TGTGCCAGCAGTCATCTAGCGGGAGGGCCTGATGAGCAGTTCTTC. Its translation is CASSHLAGGPDEQFF.

This clonotype was recorded at least ten times. For the CDR3, the DNA is TGCAGTGCTGGACTAGTGAATAACATTCAGTACTTC. Translating gives CSAGLVNNIQYF. The rearrangement uses TRBV20-1 and TRBJ2-4, with 7 bases identical to TRBD2. V was clipped by 5 bases and J by 7 bases; unmatched bases: 5. Germline-derived CDR1 and CDR2 are DFQATT and SNEGSKA (reference sequence). This CDR3 contains 12 residues.

The chain has TRBV3-1 and TRBJ2-5; a possible D gene is TRBD2 (5 bases). Germline CDR1 reads LGHDT; CDR2 reads YNNKEL (reference sequence). The V gene lost 4 bases and the J gene lost 5 bases, with 17 bases spanning the gap. CDR3 size: 15 residues. The CDR3 region has the DNA TGTGCCAGCAGCCTCGAAGCGGCCAAAGGGGAGACCCAGTACTTC. This translates into CASSLEAAKGETQYF.

The table lists this clonotype with many counts. The chain links TRBV28 to TRBJ1-4; TRBD1 matches 11 bases. CDR3 length equals 17 residues. Germline CDR1 and CDR2: MDHEN and SYDVKM. After removal of 5 bases from V and 3 bases from J, the junction contained 8 bases not matched to a gene. The CDR3 nucleotides read TGTGCCAGCAGTCCAAGGACAGGGGGCATGGCTAATGAAAAACTGTTTTTT. Protein: CASSPRTGGMANEKLFF.

The genes are TRBV30 and TRBJ2-7; D remains ambiguous. This CDR3 is 11 amino acids long. V dropped 3 bases and J dropped 7 bases, with 10 bases sitting between them. Germline V gene sequence: CDR1 GTSNPN, CDR2 SVGIG (reference sequence). CDR3 residues: CAWSRVREQYV. The CDR3 bases are TGTGCCTGGAGCCGGGTTAGGGAGCAGTACGTC.

Ten or more counts support this clonotype. The chain links TRBV20-1 to TRBJ1-5; possibly TRBD1 for D (5 bases). CDR1 and CDR2 (germline): DFQATT, SNEGSKA (reference sequence). This CDR3 has 14 amino acids. Trimming stripped 0 bases from V and 9 bases from J, with 15 bases between. The CDR3 sequence: CSARDTPGPSPQHF. CDR3 sequence (DNA): TGCAGTGCTAGAGATACGCCAGGGCCATCGCCCCAGCATTTT.

This chain links TRBV28 with TRBJ2-1; D ambiguous. The V gene's germline CDR1 is MDHEN and CDR2 SYDVKM. This CDR3 contains 11 residues. V lost 8 bases and J lost 10, with 12 bases in between. The CDR3 DNA reads TGTGCCAGCGCTAGGCCCCAGGAGCAGTTCTTC. Translated: CASARPQEQFF.

This clonotype came up many times. The chain combines TRBV7-9 with TRBJ2-1, with 11 bases that match TRBD2. CDR3 length equals 15 residues. Per the germline V gene, CDR1 is SEHNR and CDR2 is FQNEAQ (reference sequence). Trimming cost V 5 bases and J 10 bases; bases outside gene matches: 10. CDR3 DNA sequence: TGTGCCAGCAGCGCGCTAGCGGGAGGAATAGACGAGCAGTTCTTC. This codes for CASSALAGGIDEQFF.

This clonotype was counted ten times or more. The V gene is TRBV6-6, the J gene TRBJ1-6; D gene ambiguous. In germline, CDR1 is MNHNY, CDR2 SVGAGI (reference sequence). The CDR3 length is 12 residues. Between the trimmed V and J ends, which lost 3 bases and 14 bases, there was a span of 11 bases. The CDR3 coding sequence is TGTGCCAGCAGTTATGAGGTTGCAACCCTCCACTTT. Translating it yields CASSYEVATLHF.

At least ten counts were recorded for this clonotype. The J gene is TRBJ1-2, the V gene TRBV12-3 or TRBV12-4, with a possible D match to TRBD1 (6 bases). The CDR3 runs 14 residues. V was pared by 11 bases and J by 7 bases, with 23 bases between. The CDR3 DNA follows: TGTGCCTGCAAACAGGGTTTTGGGTATGGTGGCTACACCTTC. Translating it yields CACKQGFGYGGYTF.

This clonotype appeared many times. The chain couples TRBV20-1 to TRBJ2-4; 9 bases align to TRBD2. With V trimmed by 1 base and J by 0 bases, 7 bases remained unmatched. Germline V lookup: CDR1 DFQATT, CDR2 SNEGSKA (reference sequence). This CDR3 has 17 residues. This CDR3 is CSARGLFSGRAKNIQYF. CDR3 sequence (DNA): TGCAGTGCTAGAGGCTTATTTAGCGGGAGAGCCAAAAACATTCAGTACTTC.

Ten or more counts support this clonotype. The rearrangement links TRBV12-3 or TRBV12-4 to TRBJ2-1; 8 positions agree with TRBD2. CDR3 length: 15 residues. Trimming cost V 6 bases and J 5 bases; bases outside gene matches: 9. CDR3 coding DNA: TGTGCCAGCAGCTGGGGGGCGGGAGGAGACAATGAGCAGTTCTTC. The encoded protein is CASSWGAGGDNEQFF.

V is TRBV5-1 and J is TRBJ2-2; 7 nucleotides line up with TRBD2. V trimming: 3 bases; J trimming: 6 bases; junction bases outside the gene matches: 5. Germline V gene sequence: CDR1 SGHRS, CDR2 YFSETQ. There are 14 residues in the CDR3. The CDR3 bases are TGCGCCAGCAGCTCCGAGCGGGACGCCGGGGAGCTGTTTTTT. Protein: CASSSERDAGELFF.

The rearrangement links TRBV6-2 or TRBV6-3 to TRBJ2-7, with D tentatively TRBD2 (6 bases). The CDR3 runs 14 residues. The ends were cut back, 10 bases at V and 0 bases at J, with 16 bases in the middle. Germline lookup yields CDR1 MNHEY and CDR2 SVGEGT. The CDR3 region is CAILGGRDSYEQYF. The CDR3 DNA is TGTGCCATCCTGGGAGGAAGAGACTCCTACGAGCAGTACTTC.

This clonotype occurred a few times. The chain carries TRBV18 and TRBJ1-1; D uncertain. Germline CDR1 and CDR2: KGHSH and LQKENI. The germline V and J ends were trimmed by 1 base and 8 bases, with 11 bases remaining between them. The CDR3 length is 13 residues. CDR3 sequence (DNA): TGTGCCAGCTCACCACTCGACTACTCGGAAGCTTTCTTT. Translating it yields CASSPLDYSEAFF. The complete variable domain, with remaining parts taken from reference TRBV18 and TRBJ1-1, reads NAGVMQNPRHLVRRRGQEARLRCSPMKGHSHVYWYRQLPEEGLKFMVYLQKENIIDESGMPKERFSAEFPKEGPSILRIQQVVRGDSAAYFCASSPLDYSEAFFGQGTRLTVV.

This clonotype was counted ten times or more. This rearrangement joins TRBV24-1 to TRBJ2-3; 10 bases align to TRBD2. Trimming took 3 bases from V and 4 from J; bases not matched to a gene: 3. This CDR3 is 15 amino acids long. Germline V gene sequence: CDR1 KGHDR, CDR2 SFDVKD. The CDR3 DNA sequence: TGTGCCACCAGTGATAGGACTAGCGGTTCAGATACGCAGTATTTT. Translated: CATSDRTSGSDTQYF.

This clonotype was observed a handful of times. This chain connects TRBV7-6 to TRBJ2-2, with a tentative D call TRBD1 (5 bases). Germline V gene sequence: CDR1 SGHVS, CDR2 FNYEAQ. The V and J ends lost 2 bases and 0 bases respectively, with 22 bases between them. This CDR3 region has 20 residues. The CDR3 sequence: CASSLRVLGDRGANTGELFF. DNA of the CDR3: TGTGCCAGCAGCTTAAGGGTGTTGGGCGATAGGGGCGCGAACACCGGGGAGCTGTTTTTT.

The rearrangement links TRBV4-2 to TRBJ2-7; possibly TRBD1 for D (5 bases). CDR1 LGHNA and CDR2 YNFKEQ come from the germline V gene. The V end was cut by 4 bases, the J end by 6 bases, with 16 bases between. CDR3 length: 14 residues. In nucleotides, the CDR3 is TGTGCCAGCAGCCCCGAGACCCTTAGGGGCGAGCAGTACTTC. This encodes CASSPETLRGEQYF.

This clonotype was counted only a few times. The J gene is TRBJ2-1, the V gene TRBV27; 8 nucleotides line up with TRBD2. This CDR3 region has 15 residues. The germline V gene has CDR1 MNHEY and CDR2 SMNVEV (reference sequence). Germline trimming cut 6 bases from V and 7 bases from J; bases unmatched to any gene: 11. The CDR3 DNA reads as TGTGCCAGCAGGGAAGGACTAGCTCTGTGGAATGAGCAGTTCTTC. Its protein product is CASREGLALWNEQFF.

This clonotype was observed at least ten times. V is TRBV12-3 or TRBV12-4 and J is TRBJ2-1; TRBD2 agrees at 11 bases. CDR3 length: 15 residues. V gave up 3 bases and J gave up 8 bases; unmatched junction bases: 6. CDR3: CASSFSGRGGDEQFF. DNA for the CDR3: TGTGCCAGCAGTTTTAGCGGGAGGGGGGGCGATGAGCAGTTCTTC.

This clonotype was counted only a few times. This sequence may be a read error, since a much larger clone differs from it by one base. This chain connects TRBV10-3 to TRBJ2-7; D is unresolved. Between the trimmed V and J ends, which lost 5 bases and 0 bases, there was a span of 5 bases. Germline CDR1 ENHRY, CDR2 SYGVKD. The CDR3 contains 12 residues. In DNA form, the CDR3 reads TGTGCCATCAGTTACGACTCCTACGAGCAGTACTTC. Encoded protein: CAISYDSYEQYF.

The count of this clonotype is one. The rearrangement joins TRBV2 to TRBJ2-1; TRBD1 is a possible D gene (6 bases). V lost 5 bases and J 10 bases, leaving 21 bases between the germline ends. The germline V gene encodes CDR1 SNHLY and CDR2 FYNNEI. CDR3 length: 15 amino acids. CDR3 amino acids: CASSPTRQAHWEQFF. CDR3 bases: TGTGCCAGCAGTCCGACGCGACAGGCCCATTGGGAGCAGTTCTTC.